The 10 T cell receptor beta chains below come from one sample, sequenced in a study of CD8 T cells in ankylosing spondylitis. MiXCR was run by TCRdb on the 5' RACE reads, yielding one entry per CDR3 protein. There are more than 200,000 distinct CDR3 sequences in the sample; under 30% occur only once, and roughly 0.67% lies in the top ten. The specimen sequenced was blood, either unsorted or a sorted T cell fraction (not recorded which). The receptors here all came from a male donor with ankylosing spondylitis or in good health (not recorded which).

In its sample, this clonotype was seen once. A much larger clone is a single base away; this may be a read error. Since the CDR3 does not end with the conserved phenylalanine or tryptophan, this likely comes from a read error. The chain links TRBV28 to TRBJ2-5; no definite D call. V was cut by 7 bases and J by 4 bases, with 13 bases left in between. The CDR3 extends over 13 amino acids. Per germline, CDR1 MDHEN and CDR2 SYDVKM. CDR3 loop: CASKSRNGETQYL. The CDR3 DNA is TGTGCCAGCAAGTCCCGAAACGGAGAGACCCAGTACTTA.

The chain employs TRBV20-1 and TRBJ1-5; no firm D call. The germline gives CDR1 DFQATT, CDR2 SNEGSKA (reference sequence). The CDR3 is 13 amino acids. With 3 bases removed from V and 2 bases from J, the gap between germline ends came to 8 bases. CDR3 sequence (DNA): TGCAGTGCTAGGTCCGGGGGCAATCAGCCCCAGCATTTT. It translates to CSARSGGNQPQHF.

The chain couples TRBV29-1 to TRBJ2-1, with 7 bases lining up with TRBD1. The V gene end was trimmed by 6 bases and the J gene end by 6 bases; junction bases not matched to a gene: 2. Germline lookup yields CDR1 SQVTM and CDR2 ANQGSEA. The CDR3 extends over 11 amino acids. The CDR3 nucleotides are TGCAGCGTCCGGACAGGCAATGAGCAGTTCTTC. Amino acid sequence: CSVRTGNEQFF.

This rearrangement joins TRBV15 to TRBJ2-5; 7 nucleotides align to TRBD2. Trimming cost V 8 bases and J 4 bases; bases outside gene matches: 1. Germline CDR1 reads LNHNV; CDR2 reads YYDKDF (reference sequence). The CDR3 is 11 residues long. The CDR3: CATGGGETQYF. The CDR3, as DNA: TGTGCCACCGGGGGGGGAGAGACCCAGTACTTC.

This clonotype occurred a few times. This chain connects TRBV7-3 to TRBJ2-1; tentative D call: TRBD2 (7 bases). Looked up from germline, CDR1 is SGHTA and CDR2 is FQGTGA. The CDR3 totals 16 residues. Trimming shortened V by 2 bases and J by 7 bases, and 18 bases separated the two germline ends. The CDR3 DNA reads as TGTGCCAGCAGCTTATATGGGGGGGCCGGTTGGAATGAGCAGTTCTTC. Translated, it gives CASSLYGGAGWNEQFF.

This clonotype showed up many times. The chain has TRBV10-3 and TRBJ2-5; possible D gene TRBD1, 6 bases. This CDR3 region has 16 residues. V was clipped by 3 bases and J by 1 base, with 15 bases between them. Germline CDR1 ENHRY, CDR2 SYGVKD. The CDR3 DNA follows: TGTGCCATCAGTGACCCCGGGACATTGCTCCAAGAGACCCAGTACTTC. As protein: CAISDPGTLLQETQYF.

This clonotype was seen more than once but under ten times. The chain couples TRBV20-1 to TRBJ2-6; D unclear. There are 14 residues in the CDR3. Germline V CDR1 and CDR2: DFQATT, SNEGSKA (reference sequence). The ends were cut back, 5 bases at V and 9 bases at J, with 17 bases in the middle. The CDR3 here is CSADTRDKGNVLTF. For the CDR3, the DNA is TGCAGTGCTGATACAAGGGATAAGGGCAACGTCCTGACTTTC.

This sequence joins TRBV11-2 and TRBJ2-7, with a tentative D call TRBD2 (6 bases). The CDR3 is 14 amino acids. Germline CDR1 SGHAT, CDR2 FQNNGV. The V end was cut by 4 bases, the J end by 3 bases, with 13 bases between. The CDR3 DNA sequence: TGTGCCAGCAGCTCACGTGGCGGGGTCTACGAGCAGTACTTC. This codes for CASSSRGGVYEQYF.

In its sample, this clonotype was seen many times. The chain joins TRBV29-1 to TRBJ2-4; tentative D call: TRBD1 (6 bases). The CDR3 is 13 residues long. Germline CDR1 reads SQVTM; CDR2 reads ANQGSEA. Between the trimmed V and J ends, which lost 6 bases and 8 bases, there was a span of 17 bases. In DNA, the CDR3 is TGCAGCGTCGCTGACAGGTGGCGGGACATTCAGTACTTC. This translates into CSVADRWRDIQYF.

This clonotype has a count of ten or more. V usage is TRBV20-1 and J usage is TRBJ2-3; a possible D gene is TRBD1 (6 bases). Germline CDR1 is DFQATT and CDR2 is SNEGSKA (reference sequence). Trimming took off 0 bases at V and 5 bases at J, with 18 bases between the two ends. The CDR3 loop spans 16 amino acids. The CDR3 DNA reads TGCAGTGCTAGAGATGCCTGGGCAGGGGAGCAAGATACGCAGTATTTT. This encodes CSARDAWAGEQDTQYF.